Many counts were recorded for the clone carrying this TCR beta chain. Its antigen is not known. The V end was cut by 3 bases, the J end by 7 bases, with 13 bases between. The CDR3 spans 13 residues. CDR1 is SQVTM and CDR2 is ANQGSEA in the germline V gene. The sample comes from a study of T cells after yellow fever vaccination. Study findings and constraints: Clonotype sharing between CD4 and CD8 compartments was small.

TCRdb analysed the 5' RACE reads with MiXCR anew, one entry per CDR3 protein. The sample holds about 130,000 distinct CDR3 sequences, 6.6% seen once. The material sequenced was CD4+ T cells sorted from PBMCs, taken 10 days after the yellow fever booster vaccination. This chain links TRBV29-1 with TRBJ2-1, with D perhaps TRBD2 (6 bases). This TCR derives from a young man who received the YFV17D yellow fever vaccine. The DNA of the CDR3 is TGCAGCGTTGAGGGCCTAGCGACAAATGAGCAGTTCTTC. Protein product: CSVEGLATNEQFF.